A selection of T cell receptor beta chains follows, all from one sample in a study of cytomegalovirus exposure and HLA in healthy donors. Measured with immunoSEQ multiplex PCR; TCRdb has only the in-frame clones, and not every one. The sample contains fewer than 150,000 clones, more than 80% of which appear only once. The sample taken for sequencing was PBMCs. These receptors all come from a man aged 35-49 years in good health and CMV-seronegative. Each CDR3 is given with its conserved first and last residue.

j_call v_call cdr3_aa
TRBJ2-2 TRBV2 CASSVSLTSGTGELFF
TRBJ2-7 TRBV28 CASSSSRTGTRF
TRBJ2-2 TRBV5-4 CASSRPLGQGNGELFF
TRBJ1-1 TRBV28 CASSLTGGTEAFF
TRBJ2-1 TRBV15 CATSRDPGSNEQFF
TRBJ2-4 TRBV18 CASSPSPPRAKNIQYF
TRBJ2-3 TRBV6-5 CASSYEASGSADTQYF
TRBJ2-1 TRBV14 CASSPLVSSDNEQFF
TRBJ1-5 TRBV19 CASRGQDVDQPQHF
TRBJ1-6 TRBV2 CASSQSPNSPLHF
TRBJ1-1 TRBV5-1 CASSLTYLDRVWGSVSLMNTEAFF
TRBJ2-7 TRBV7-9 CASSVRDRGSPYEQYF
TRBJ2-5 TRBV5-1 CASSSDSGDCGTQYF
TRBJ2-4 TRBV5-1 CASSPRGLVVDIQYF
TRBJ2-5 TRBV7-2 CASSLLLGETQYF
TRBJ2-7 TRBV4-2 CASSPKQQYEQYF
TRBJ2-3 TRBV6-4 CASSPSLAGRTDTQYF
TRBJ1-3 TRBV5-1 CASSDLTGGGGNTIYF
TRBJ2-7 TRBV7-2 CASSLYQGAAYEQYF
TRBJ1-1 TRBV7-9 CASSPTRTGGNTEAFF
TRBJ2-3 TRBV7-2 CASSLNNGVKDTQYF
TRBJ1-2 TRBV27 CASAPSGGIYGYTF
TRBJ1-2 TRBV7-9 CASSFGGDTFYGYTF
TRBJ2-7 TRBV7-2 CASSLAQSYEQYF
TRBJ2-5 TRBV4-1 CASSQGSQETQYF
TRBJ2-5 TRBV7-6 CASSLWDREEETQYF
TRBJ1-6 TRBV30 CAWNSRTGASSPLHF
TRBJ2-5 TRBV5-1 CASSRGFLETQYF
TRBJ1-5 TRBV2 CASSQRRTDYSNQPQHF
TRBJ2-7 TRBV30 CAWKVGLAAEQYF
TRBJ2-7 TRBV7-8 CASSSGQVPDEQYF
TRBJ1-5 TRBV28 CASSFPGQGQPQHF
TRBJ2-1 TRBV27 CASSLLAWSYNEQFF
TRBJ2-3 TRBV30 CAWSVGTGVPDTQYF
TRBJ2-3 TRBV5-1 CASSFQRVSTDTQYF
TRBJ1-5 TRBV5-6 CASSRGAVNQPQHF
TRBJ1-1 TRBV5-1 CASSLAPGGGTEAFF
TRBJ2-5 TRBV10-3 CATARREEETQYF
TRBJ2-1 TRBV6-1 CASSEAGSGSPFEQFF
TRBJ1-2 TRBV28 CASSFQGASPYGYTF
TRBJ2-7 TRBV18 CASSPRGQGGVGLDEQYF
TRBJ2-1 TRBV30 CAWDFSSYNEQFF
TRBJ1-2 TRBV11-2 CASSSGTSSLYGYTF
TRBJ2-2 TRBV5-1 CASSLASQGGDTGELFF
TRBJ2-7 TRBV19 CASRPGGSQSAYEQYF
TRBJ1-2 TRBV28 CASTLSGMAWDYGYTF
TRBJ2-5 TRBV28 CASSGAETQYF
TRBJ1-2 TRBV28 CASSLDQGRKYGYTF
TRBJ2-5 TRBV10-3 CAISVQGNQETQYF
TRBJ1-5 TRBV2 CASRGQGNQPQHF
TRBJ2-2 TRBV4-1 CASSHTPSGTGELFF
TRBJ1-5 TRBV28 CASGGNSNQPQHF
TRBJ2-3 TRBV5-1 CASSPPAGITDTQYF
TRBJ1-1 TRBV9 CASSVQVNTEAFF
TRBJ1-2 TRBV10-3 CAISESGTGMLGGYTF
TRBJ1-2 TRBV19 CASSRDISNYGYTF
TRBJ2-1 TRBV7-9 CASRPDRNNEQFF